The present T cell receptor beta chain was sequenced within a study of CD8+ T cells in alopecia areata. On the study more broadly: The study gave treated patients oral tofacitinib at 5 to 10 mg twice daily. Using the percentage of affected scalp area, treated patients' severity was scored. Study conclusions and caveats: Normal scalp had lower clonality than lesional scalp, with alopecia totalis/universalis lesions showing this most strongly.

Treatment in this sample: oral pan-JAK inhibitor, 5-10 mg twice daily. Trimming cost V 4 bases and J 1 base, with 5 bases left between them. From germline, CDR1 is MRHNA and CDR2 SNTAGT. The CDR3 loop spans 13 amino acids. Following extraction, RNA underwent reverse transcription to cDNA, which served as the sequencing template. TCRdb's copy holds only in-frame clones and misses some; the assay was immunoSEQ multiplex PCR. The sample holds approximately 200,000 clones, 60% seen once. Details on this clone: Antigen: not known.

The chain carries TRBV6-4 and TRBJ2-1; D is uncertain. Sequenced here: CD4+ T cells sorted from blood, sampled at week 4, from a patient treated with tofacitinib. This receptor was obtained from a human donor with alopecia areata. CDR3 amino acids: CASSVTSYNEQFF. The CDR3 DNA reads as TGTGCCAGCAGTGTCACGTCCTACAATGAGCAGTTCTTC.